This T cell receptor (beta chain) was captured by sequencing in a study of blood T cell repertoires in COVID-19. Study-level background: From the United States, Italy and Spain came samples of acute and convalescent COVID-19. In each case, the material was cDNA or gDNA derived from T cells, B-cell-depleted T cells, or PBMCs.

This CDR3 has 14 amino acids. V gave up 3 bases and J gave up 10 bases, with 18 bases separating them. The germline CDR1 and CDR2 sequences are SNHLY and FYNNEI. As handled by the study authors: Quantification of nucleated cells was approximated via reference gene primer amplification. This table comes from immunoSEQ multiplex PCR, and its TCRdb copy is limited to in-frame clones, with some not included. From that table come the V and J calls and clone size; the DNA was used to work out D and trimming. The data contain roughly 150,000 clones, over 70% of them singletons. The clonotype comes from a woman aged 70 to 79 who had recovered from COVID-19. The rearrangement links TRBV2 to TRBJ1-2, with D tentatively TRBD1 (6 bases). The sequenced material came from peripheral blood. The DNA of the CDR3 is TGTGCCAGCAGTGAGGCTCCGTCGGACAGCCCCTACACCTTC. Translated: CASSEAPSDSPYTF.